Sequencing of this T cell receptor (beta chain) was carried out in a study of cytotoxic CD8 clonotypes in ibrutinib-treated CLL. Findings and caveats of the study: Different sampling times were used for sustained-remission and progressing patients.

Comments on this clone: Antigen specificity is unknown. Different DNA sequences within this sample yield the same CDR3.

This table comes from immunoSEQ multiplex PCR, and its TCRdb copy is limited to in-frame clones, with some not included. The sample holds more than 200,000 clones; approximately 75% are singletons and the top ten take over 10%. The TCR comes from a human donor with chronic lymphocytic leukemia. The source was PBMCs, collected after 12 months of ibrutinib treatment.

The CDR3 coding sequence is TGCAGCGTTGGTAGGACAGGGAACACTGAAGCTTTCTTT. It yields the protein CSVGRTGNTEAFF. This rearrangement joins TRBV29-1 to TRBJ1-1; 7 nucleotides match TRBD1. J lost 1 base, V lost 4 bases, and 3 bases had no gene match. The CDR3 has 13 amino acids. The germline gives CDR1 SQVTM, CDR2 ANQGSEA.